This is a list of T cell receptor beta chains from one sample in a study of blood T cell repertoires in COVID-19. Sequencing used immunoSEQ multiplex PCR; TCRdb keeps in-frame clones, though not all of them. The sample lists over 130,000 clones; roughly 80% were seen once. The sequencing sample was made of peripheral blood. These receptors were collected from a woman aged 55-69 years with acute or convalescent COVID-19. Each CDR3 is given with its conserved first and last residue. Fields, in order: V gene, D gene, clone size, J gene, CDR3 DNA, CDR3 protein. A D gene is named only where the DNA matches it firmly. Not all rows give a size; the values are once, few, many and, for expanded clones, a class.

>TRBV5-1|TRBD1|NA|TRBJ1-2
TGCGCCAGCAGCTTGACAGGGGGCGGGGGACTCAACTATGGCTACACCTTC
CASSLTGGGGLNYGYTF
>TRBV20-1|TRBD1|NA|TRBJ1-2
TGCAGTGCTAGGGGGGACAGGGGGATAACCTTC
CSARGDRGITF
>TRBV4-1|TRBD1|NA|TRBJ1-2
TGCGCCAGCAGCCTCGGGGACAGGGGTAACTATGGCTACACCTTC
CASSLGDRGNYGYTF
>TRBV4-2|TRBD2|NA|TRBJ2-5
TGTGCCAGCAGCCAAGGGGGGGGGTACCAAGAGACCCAGTACTTC
CASSQGGGYQETQYF
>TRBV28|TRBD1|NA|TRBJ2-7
TGTGCCAGCAGTTTAACAGGGGGCCTGGGCGAGCAGTACTTC
CASSLTGGLGEQYF
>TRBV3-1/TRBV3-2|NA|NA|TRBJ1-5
TGTGCCAGCAGCCAAGCCCCCTCCGCGAATCAGCCCCAGCATTTT
CASSQAPSANQPQHF
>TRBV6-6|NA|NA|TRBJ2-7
TGTGCCAGCAGTTACGGGGAGGGGGCCTACGAGCAGTACTTC
CASSYGEGAYEQYF
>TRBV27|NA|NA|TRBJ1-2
TGTGCCAGCAGTTCCCGTCTACAGGGTAATGGCTACACCTTC
CASSSRLQGNGYTF
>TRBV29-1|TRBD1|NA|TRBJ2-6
TGCAGCGTAAAAAAAGGGGGCACTGGGGCCAACGTCCTGACTTTC
CSVKKGGTGANVLTF
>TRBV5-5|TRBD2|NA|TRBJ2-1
TGTGCCAGCAGCTTAAGCGGGACGGCCTACAATGAGCAGTTCTTC
CASSLSGTAYNEQFF
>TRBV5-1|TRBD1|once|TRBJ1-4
TGCGCCAGCAGCATGGCACAGGGGTATGAAAAACTGTTTTTT
CASSMAQGYEKLFF
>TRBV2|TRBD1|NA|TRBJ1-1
TGTGCCAGCATCCTAGACAGGGGCCTGAACACTGAAGCTTTCTTT
CASILDRGLNTEAFF
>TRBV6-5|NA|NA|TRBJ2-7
TGTGCCAGCACCCAGCGGGCTAAGCAGTACTTC
CASTQRAKQYF
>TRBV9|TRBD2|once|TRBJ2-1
TGTGCCAGCAGCGCGACTAGCGGGAGGGGCGCCTACAATGAGCAGTTCTTC
CASSATSGRGAYNEQFF
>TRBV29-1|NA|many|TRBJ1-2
TGCAGCGCAGGGGTAGGGAACTATGGCTACACCTTC
CSAGVGNYGYTF
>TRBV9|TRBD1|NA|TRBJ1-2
TGTGCCAGCAGCGGGAAAACAGGGGGCCTGATAGGAGGCTACACCTTC
CASSGKTGGLIGGYTF
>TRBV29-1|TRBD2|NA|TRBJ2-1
TGCAGCGTTGATTTTAGCGGGAATGAGCAGTTCTTC
CSVDFSGNEQFF
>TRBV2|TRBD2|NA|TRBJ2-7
TGTGCCAGCAGTCAGGACGGGAGGGGACACGAGCAGTACTTC
CASSQDGRGHEQYF
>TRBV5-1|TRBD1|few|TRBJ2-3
TGCGCCAGCAGACTAGGGACAGAAAGAACAGATACGCAGTATTTT
CASRLGTERTDTQYF
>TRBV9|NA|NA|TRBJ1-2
TGTGCCAGCAGCGTCCGGGACATCCCCTATGGCTACACCTTC
CASSVRDIPYGYTF
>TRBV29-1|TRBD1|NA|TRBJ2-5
TGCAGCGCCGCGTGGACAGGGGTTTTCGAGACCCAGTACTTC
CSAAWTGVFETQYF
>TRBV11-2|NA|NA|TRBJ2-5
TGTGCCAGCAGCTCTCCGGGACTTGGCCAAGAGACCCAGTACTTC
CASSSPGLGQETQYF
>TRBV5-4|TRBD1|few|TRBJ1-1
TGTGCCAGCAGGGGGACAGTAAACACTGAAGCTTTCTTT
CASRGTVNTEAFF
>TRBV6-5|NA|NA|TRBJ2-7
TGTGCCAGCAGTTCCAGTCAAGGGGCTCTCTACGAGCAGTACTTC
CASSSSQGALYEQYF
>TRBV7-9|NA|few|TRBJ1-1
TGTGCCAGCAGCTTAGCGTCGACAGCTTCCAGGGGCACTGAAGCTTTCTTT
CASSLASTASRGTEAFF
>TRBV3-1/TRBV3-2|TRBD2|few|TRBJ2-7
TGTGCCAGCAGCCTTAGCGGGAGGGCGTACGAGCAGTACTTC
CASSLSGRAYEQYF
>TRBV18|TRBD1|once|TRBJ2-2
TGTGCCAGCTCACCACCGGGACAGGGCAACACCGGGGAGCTGTTTTTT
CASSPPGQGNTGELFF
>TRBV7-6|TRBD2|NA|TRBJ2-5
TGTGCCAGCAGCCTCTTTAGCGGGAGGGTAGAGACCCAGTACTTC
CASSLFSGRVETQYF
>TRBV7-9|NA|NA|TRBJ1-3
TGTGCCAGCAGTCCAAAATTGGGAAACACCATATATTTT
CASSPKLGNTIYF
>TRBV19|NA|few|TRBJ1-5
TGTGCCAGTATGGACGGTGGCAGGGTGGGACAGCCCCAGCATTTT
CASMDGGRVGQPQHF
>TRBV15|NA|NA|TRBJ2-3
TGTGCCACCAGCACCGGACAGCTTGGGACAGATACGCAGTATTTT
CATSTGQLGTDTQYF
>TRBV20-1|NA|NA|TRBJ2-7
TGCAGTGCTAGTAGCGTTTCGTTTCCCCCGACTTACGAGCAGTACTTC
CSASSVSFPPTYEQYF
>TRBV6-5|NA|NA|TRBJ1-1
TGTGCCAGCAGTAGGACACGCATGAACACTGAAGCTTTCTTT
CASSRTRMNTEAFF
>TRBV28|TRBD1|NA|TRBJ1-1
TGTGCCACCACGACAGGGGTAGACACTGAAGCTTTCTTT
CATTTGVDTEAFF
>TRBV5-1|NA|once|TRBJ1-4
TGCGCCAGCAGCCCTAACCAGGGGTCTCTGTTTTTT
CASSPNQGSLFF
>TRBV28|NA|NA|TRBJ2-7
TGTGCCAGCAGTTTATACGACTACAGGGTTCGGTCCTACGAGCAGTACTTC
CASSLYDYRVRSYEQYF
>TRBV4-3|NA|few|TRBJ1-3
TGCGCCAGCAGCCAAGGTCTTACAGGGAGATCTGGAAACACCATATATTTT
CASSQGLTGRSGNTIYF
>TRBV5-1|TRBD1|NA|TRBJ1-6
TGCGCCAGCAGCTTACCGACAGGGCAACTCCACTTT
CASSLPTGQLHF